Below, 14 T cell receptor beta chains from the same sample are listed, as sequenced in a study of cytomegalovirus exposure and HLA in healthy donors. PCR primers comprised 60 Vbeta and 13 Jbeta primers. Sequenced by immunoSEQ multiplex PCR; TCRdb stores in-frame clones only, minus some. The sample shows 95,000 to 110,000 clones, 65% to 80% of them seen only once. Sequenced: PBMCs. The source of these receptors is a male donor in good health and CMV-seronegative.

This chain joins TRBV25-1 and TRBJ1-3, with D maybe TRBD1 (5 bases). Per the germline V gene, CDR1 is MGHDK and CDR2 is SYGVNS. V was clipped by 3 bases and J by 0 bases, with 12 bases between them. The CDR3 length is 16 residues. DNA for the CDR3: TGTGCCAGCAGTGAGGGGGGAACGAGCTCTGGAAACACCATATATTTT. This gives the protein CASSEGGTSSGNTIYF.

The gene calls are TRBV2 and TRBJ2-5; 8 bases are shared with TRBD1. This CDR3 has 13 residues. Germline CDR1 is SNHLY and CDR2 is FYNNEI. V dropped 8 bases and J dropped 10; count of bases not matched to a gene: 12. Here the CDR3 DNA reads TGTGCCAGCGGGTCAGGGGGCGAGGGTAACCAGTACTTC. Protein: CASGSGGEGNQYF.

The V gene is TRBV7-2, the J gene TRBJ2-3; D is unclear. The germline CDR1 and CDR2 sequences are SGHTA and FQGNSA. V lost 1 base to trimming and J lost 8 bases, with 13 bases between them. The CDR3 is 14 residues long. In nucleotides, the CDR3 is TGTGCCAGCAGCTTAGTCCGGTCCACGGGTACGCAGTATTTT. Its translation: CASSLVRSTGTQYF. Looking up the rest from reference TRBV7-2 and TRBJ2-3 gives the full variable domain: GAGVSQSPSNKVTEKGKDVELRCDPISGHTALYWYRQSLGQGLEFLIYFQGNSAPDKSGLPSDRFSAERTGGSVSTLTIQRTQQEDSAVYLCASSLVRSTGTQYFGPGTRLTVL.

The genes are TRBV7-2 and TRBJ2-1; 7 nucleotides line up with TRBD1. Per germline, CDR1 SGHTA and CDR2 FQGNSA. This CDR3 contains 18 residues. V was clipped by 4 bases and J by 2 bases; unmatched bases: 14. For the CDR3, the DNA is TGTGCCAGCAGCTCAGCCTACGACAGGGCTCCCACCTACAATGAGCAGTTCTTC. Its protein is CASSSAYDRAPTYNEQFF.

The genes are TRBV5-1 and TRBJ2-3; D gene unclear. Germline V gene lookup returns CDR1 SGHRS and CDR2 YFSETQ. The CDR3 runs to 19 residues. V dropped 6 bases and J dropped 2 bases, with 28 bases sitting between them. CDR3 DNA sequence: TGCGCCAGCAACCCAACCTCGGCCCCGAGACGGGTAAACACAGATACGCAGTATTTT. Protein sequence: CASNPTSAPRRVNTDTQYF.

This clone was detected once. The chain has TRBV28 and TRBJ1-5; TRBD1 is a possible D gene (6 bases). Trimming took 6 bases from V and 4 from J, leaving 10 bases between them. This CDR3 is 13 amino acids long. CDR1 is MDHEN, CDR2 SYDVKM, per germline. The CDR3 nucleotides read TGTGCCAGCAGACAAACAGGGAATCAGCCCCAGCATTTT. This sequence encodes CASRQTGNQPQHF.

This clone was seen only once. This chain links TRBV2 with TRBJ2-1; tentative D call: TRBD2 (5 bases). V was shortened by 7 bases and J by 2 bases, with 6 bases between the two germline ends. The CDR3 loop spans 12 amino acids. Germline assignment: CDR1 SNHLY and CDR2 FYNNEI. CDR3 residues: CASKRPYNEQFF. The CDR3 region has the DNA TGTGCCAGCAAGCGGCCCTACAATGAGCAGTTCTTC.

The rearrangement uses TRBV28 and TRBJ2-7; TRBD1 matches at 10 bases. Germline CDR1 is MDHEN and CDR2 is SYDVKM. CDR3 length equals 17 residues. V lost 5 bases to trimming and J lost 4 bases; unmatched junction nucleotides: 14. The chain's CDR3 is CASSPHLTTGGWYEQYF. CDR3 bases: TGTGCCAGCAGTCCCCATCTTACGACAGGGGGCTGGTACGAGCAGTACTTC. The variable domain in full, completed from reference TRBV28 and TRBJ2-7, reads DVKVTQSSRYLVKRTGEKVFLECVQDMDHENMFWYRQDPGLGLRLIYFSYDVKMKEKGDIPEGYSVSREKKERFSLILESASTNQTSMYLCASSPHLTTGGWYEQYFGPGTRLTVT.

This clone was seen a few times. This chain joins TRBV9 and TRBJ2-3; a possible D gene is TRBD2 (5 bases). The CDR3 loop spans 16 amino acids. V was cut by 0 bases and J by 6 bases, with 17 bases left in between. CDR1 SGDLS and CDR2 YYNGEE come from the germline V gene. In DNA, the CDR3 is TGTGCCAGCAGCGTAGAGGGCGAGCGGTGGTGGGATACGCAGTATTTT. It translates to CASSVEGERWWDTQYF.

The chain uses TRBV7-7 and TRBJ2-1; TRBD1 agrees at 7 bases. Per the germline V gene, CDR1 is SSHAT and CDR2 is FNYEAQ (reference sequence). Losses at the gene ends were 5 bases for V and 5 bases for J; bases not matched to a gene: 9. This CDR3 spans 15 amino acids. The CDR3 region is CASSQGQWGNNEQFF. The CDR3 region has the DNA TGTGCCAGCAGCCAGGGACAGTGGGGTAACAATGAGCAGTTCTTC.

This chain uses TRBV19 with TRBJ2-1, with TRBD1 identical over 10 bases. Germline CDR1 is LNHDA and CDR2 is SQIVND (reference sequence). V trimming: 5 bases; J trimming: 3 bases; junction bases outside the gene matches: 13. This CDR3 has 18 residues. CDR3 sequence: CASSSTPGTGAFYNEQFF. CDR3 nucleotides: TGTGCCAGTAGTTCAACTCCCGGGACAGGGGCGTTCTACAATGAGCAGTTCTTC.

This chain connects TRBV27 to TRBJ2-7; 8 positions agree with TRBD2. The V gene's germline CDR1 is MNHEY and CDR2 SMNVEV (reference sequence). Trimming removed 6 bases from V and 1 base from J; junction bases left unmatched: 8. The CDR3 runs 15 residues. The CDR3 bases are TGTGCCAGCAGCGGGAGGGCTAGCCATTCCTACGAGCAGTACTTC. It translates to CASSGRASHSYEQYF.

The rearrangement uses TRBV5-1 and TRBJ1-1; D is possibly TRBD1 (5 bases). This CDR3 has 14 residues. The germline gives CDR1 SGHRS, CDR2 YFSETQ. V was pared by 4 bases and J by 11 bases, with 21 bases between. The CDR3 nucleotides are TGCGCCAGCAGCCCCGGAGGGTTAACGGGACCTGCTTTCTTT. It is translated as CASSPGGLTGPAFF.

The genes are TRBV2 and TRBJ1-1, with D hard to call. The CDR3 is made up of 12 amino acids. Per the germline V gene, CDR1 is SNHLY and CDR2 is FYNNEI. The V end lost 7 bases, the J end lost 1 base, and 7 bases lay between the germline ends. The CDR3, as DNA: TGTGCCAGCATGGGAGGGAACACTGAAGCTTTCTTT. It codes for CASMGGNTEAFF.